This TCR beta chain was sequenced for a study of blood T cell repertoires in COVID-19 (dated by TCRdb to 2020 to 2021). For the wider study: Samples from collaborators originated in the United States, Italy and Spain and spanned both the acute and convalescent phases of COVID-19. HLA class I and class II types, where available, came from metadata supplied by the sample provider rather than from assay-based typing. A freely available public database, intended as a resource for researchers studying the immune response to SARS-CoV-2, is where the repertoires were released. The material from the prospective study consisted of cDNA or gDNA derived from T cells, B-cell-depleted T cells, or PBMCs. Sample metadata almost always included a de-identified subject ID, COVID-19 status, age in years and sex. The samples were drawn from the first 160 participants of the ongoing ImmuneRACE study and from more than 1,000 subjects provided by 6 global collaborators. Subjects who had been exposed to COVID-19, were actively infected with it, or had recovered from it provided the deeply sampled blood TCRbeta repertoires that made up the dataset.

One collaborating source in Seattle enrolled patients during active infection and followed them longitudinally through the course of disease. Each collaborating institution followed its own protocols to collect whole blood in K2EDTA tubes. For TCRbeta analysis, collaborators shipped samples as frozen whole blood, isolated PBMCs, or DNA extracted from either of those sample types. The full study reports these points: How much clinical and demographic metadata was included differed by source and by participant, and the metadata was provided uncurated.

TCRbeta CDR3 regions were amplified from genomic DNA using the immunoSEQ Assay, a bias-controlled multiplex PCR. Per the authors' processing: The number of nucleated cells in each sample was estimated by amplification of reference gene primers within the assay. To quantify the absolute abundance of each unique TCRbeta CDR3 rearrangement, sequence reads were collapsed and filtered. For each sample, productive Simpson clonality was calculated by taking the square root of Simpson's diversity index across productive rearrangements. The table comes from immuneACCESS by way of TCRdb, which keeps in-frame sequences with V and J called. Part of the clones is missing from these tables; in studies checked, under half for an unresolved V gene and the rest for unknown reasons. V, J and clone size derive from that table, while D and trimming were established from the DNA sequence. In this sample the table shows roughly 200,000 clones, around 80% of which occur a single time. The leading ten clones occupy 6.5% to 7.5% of the sample.

A remark on this clone: The antigen it binds to is not known. One base away there is no much larger clone; base qualities are not given.

The germline V gene (reference sequence) sets CDR1 to DFQATT and CDR2 to SNEGSKA. Measured from the cysteine to the phenylalanine, the CDR3 is 12 residues long. Only the CDR3 portion is preserved as DNA: 36 bases, with reading frame beginning at the first base. The germline ends are 10 bases apart after V is trimmed by 3 bases and J by 4 bases. This receptor was obtained from a woman aged 40 to 50 with COVID-19, enrolled during active disease. This chain is built from TRBV20-1 and TRBJ2-7; TRBD1 could be the D gene, as 6 bases match. Sequenced material: peripheral blood. The nucleotide sequence reads TGCAGTGCTAGTGACAGGATTTACGAGCAGTACTTC. It encodes CSASDRIYEQYF.